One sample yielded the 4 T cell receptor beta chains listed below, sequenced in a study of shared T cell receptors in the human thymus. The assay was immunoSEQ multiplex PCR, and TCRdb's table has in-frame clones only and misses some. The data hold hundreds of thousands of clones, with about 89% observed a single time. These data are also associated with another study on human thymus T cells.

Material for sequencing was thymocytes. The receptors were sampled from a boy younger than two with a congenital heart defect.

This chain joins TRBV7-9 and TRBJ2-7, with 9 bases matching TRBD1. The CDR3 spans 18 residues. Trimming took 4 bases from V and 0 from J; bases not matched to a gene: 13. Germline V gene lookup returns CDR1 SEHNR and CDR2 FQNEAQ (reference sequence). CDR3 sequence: CASSYDYRDRASSYEQYF. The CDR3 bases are TGTGCCAGCAGCTACGACTATCGGGACAGGGCGAGCTCCTACGAGCAGTACTTC.

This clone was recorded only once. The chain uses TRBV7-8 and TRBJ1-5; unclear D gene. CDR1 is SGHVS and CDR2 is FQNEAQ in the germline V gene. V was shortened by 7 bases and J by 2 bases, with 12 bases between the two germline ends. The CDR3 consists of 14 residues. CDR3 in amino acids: CASTEGGRNQPQHF. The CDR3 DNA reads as TGTGCCAGCACTGAGGGAGGTCGCAATCAGCCCCAGCATTTT.

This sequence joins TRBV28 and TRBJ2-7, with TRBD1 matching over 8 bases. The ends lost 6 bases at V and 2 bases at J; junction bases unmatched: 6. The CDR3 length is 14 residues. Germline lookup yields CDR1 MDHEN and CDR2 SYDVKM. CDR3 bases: TGTGCCAGCAGAAAACAGGGGGTCCCCTACGAGCAGTACTTC. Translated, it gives CASRKQGVPYEQYF.

This chain's CDR3 is CATSRDSGTGDMNTEAFF. CDR3 sequence (DNA): TGTGCCACCAGCAGAGATTCCGGGACAGGGGATATGAACACTGAAGCTTTCTTT. This chain links TRBV15 with TRBJ1-1; 10 bases map to TRBD1. With 0 bases clipped from V and 0 bases from J, the junction kept 7 bases outside the gene matches. CDR1 is LNHNV and CDR2 is YYDKDF in the germline V gene (reference sequence). There are 18 residues in the CDR3. The full variable domain, in which reference TRBV15 and TRBJ1-1 provide the parts outside the CDR3, is DAMVIQNPRYQVTQFGKPVTLSCSQTLNHNVMYWYQQKSSQAPKLLFHYYDKDFNNEADTPDNFQSRRPNTSFCFLDIRSPGLGDTAMYLCATSRDSGTGDMNTEAFFGQGTRLTVV.